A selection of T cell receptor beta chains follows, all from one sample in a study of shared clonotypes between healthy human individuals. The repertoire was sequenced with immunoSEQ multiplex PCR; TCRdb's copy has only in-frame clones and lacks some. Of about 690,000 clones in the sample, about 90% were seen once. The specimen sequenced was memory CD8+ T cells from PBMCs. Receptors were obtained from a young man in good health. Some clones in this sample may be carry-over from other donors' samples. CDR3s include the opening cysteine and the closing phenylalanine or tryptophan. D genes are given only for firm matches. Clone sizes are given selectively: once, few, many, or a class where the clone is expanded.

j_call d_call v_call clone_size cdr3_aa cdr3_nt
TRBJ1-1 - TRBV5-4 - CASRLGGGGTEAFF TGTGCCAGCAGGTTGGGGGGCGGTGGCACTGAAGCTTTCTTT
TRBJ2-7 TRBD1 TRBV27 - CASSLSGTGAVEQYF TGTGCCAGCAGTTTATCTGGAACAGGGGCGGTCGAGCAGTACTTC
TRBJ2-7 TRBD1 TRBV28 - CASLQPGQGVYEQYF TGTGCCAGCCTCCAACCGGGACAGGGGGTCTACGAGCAGTACTTC
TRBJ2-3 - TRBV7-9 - CASSLEVADTQYF TGTGCCAGCAGCTTAGAAGTCGCAGATACGCAGTATTTT
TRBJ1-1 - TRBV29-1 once CSVVLNEAFF TGCAGCGTAGTCCTGAATGAAGCTTTCTTT
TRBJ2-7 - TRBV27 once CASSLVPGPTKQYF TGTGCCAGCAGTTTAGTTCCAGGTCCAACTAAGCAGTACTTC
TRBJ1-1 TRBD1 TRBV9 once CASKAGGISEAFF TGTGCCAGCAAAGCAGGGGGTATTTCTGAAGCTTTCTTT
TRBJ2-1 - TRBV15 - CATSPKGGRGFVEQFF TGTGCCACCAGCCCAAAGGGGGGACGCGGGTTTGTTGAGCAGTTCTTC
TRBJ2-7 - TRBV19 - CASSIVQNSYEQYF TGTGCCAGTAGTATAGTCCAGAACTCCTACGAGCAGTACTTC
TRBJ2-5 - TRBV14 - CASSRDKGGPMETQYF TGTGCCAGCAGCCGGGACAAAGGAGGCCCTATGGAGACCCAGTACTTC
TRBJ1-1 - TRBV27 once CASSFGGREAFF TGTGCCAGCAGTTTCGGCGGGCGTGAAGCTTTCTTT
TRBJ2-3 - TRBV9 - CASSVRPPPHTDTQYF TGTGCCAGCAGCGTAAGACCTCCACCCCACACAGATACGCAGTATTTT
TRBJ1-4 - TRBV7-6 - CASSLSPLTSEKLFF TGTGCCAGCAGCTTATCGCCTTTAACGTCTGAAAAACTGTTTTTT
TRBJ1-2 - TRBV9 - CASSVGYGVKGYTF TGTGCCAGCAGCGTAGGTTACGGGGTTAAGGGCTACACCTTC
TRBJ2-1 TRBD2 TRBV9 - CASSVAGGSIPEQFF TGTGCCAGCAGCGTAGCCGGCGGGAGTATCCCTGAGCAGTTCTTC
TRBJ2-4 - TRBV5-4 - CASSLGTGQPLGGKNIQYF TGTGCCAGCAGCTTGGGAACAGGGCAACCCCTGGGGGGCAAAAACATTCAGTACTTC
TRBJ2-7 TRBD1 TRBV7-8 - CASSLAAGGYEQYF TGTGCCAGCAGCTTAGCCGCAGGGGGCTACGAGCAGTACTTC
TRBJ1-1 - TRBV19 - CASRGMNTEAFF TGTGCCAGTAGAGGCATGAACACTGAAGCTTTCTTT
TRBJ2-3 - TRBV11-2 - CASSLWGGSDTQYF TGTGCCAGCAGCTTATGGGGGGGCTCAGATACGCAGTATTTT
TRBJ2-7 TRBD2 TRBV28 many CASSLAGARYEQYF TGTGCCAGCAGTCTAGCGGGAGCACGATACGAGCAGTACTTC
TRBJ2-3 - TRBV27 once CASSFRETQYF TGTGCCAGCAGTTTCCGTGAGACGCAGTATTTT
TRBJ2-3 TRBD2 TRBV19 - CASSVGLAGVSTDTQYF TGTGCCAGTAGTGTCGGACTAGCGGGAGTTAGCACAGATACGCAGTATTTT
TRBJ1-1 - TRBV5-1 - CASRKWVDTEAFF TGCGCCAGCAGAAAATGGGTAGACACTGAAGCTTTCTTT
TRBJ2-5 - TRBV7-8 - CASSLIPWTEKETQYF TGTGCCAGCAGCTTAATTCCCTGGACGGAAAAAGAGACCCAGTACTTC
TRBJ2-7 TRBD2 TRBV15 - CATSRARRGYYEQYF TGTGCCACCAGCCGGGCTCGGCGGGGGTACTACGAGCAGTACTTC
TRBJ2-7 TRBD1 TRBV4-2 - CASSQRQGGEQYF TGTGCCAGCAGCCAAAGACAGGGCGGCGAGCAGTACTTC
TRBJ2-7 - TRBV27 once CASSLGRTYEQYF TGTGCCAGCAGTTTGGGGAGAACCTACGAGCAGTACTTC
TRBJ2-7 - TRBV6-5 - CASSYELSYEQYF TGTGCCAGCAGTTACGAGCTCTCCTACGAGCAGTACTTC
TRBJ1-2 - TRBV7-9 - CASSTKTWAF TGTGCCAGCAGCACAAAGACCTGGGCCTTC
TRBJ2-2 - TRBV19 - CASSASGEGELFF TGTGCCAGTAGTGCCTCAGGGGAAGGGGAGCTGTTTTTT
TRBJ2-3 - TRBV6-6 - CASSISGRTDTQYF TGTGCCAGCAGCATTAGCGGACGCACAGATACGCAGTATTTT
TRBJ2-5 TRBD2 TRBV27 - CASSLSLPAGAKETQYF TGTGCCAGCAGTTTATCTCTACCAGCGGGAGCCAAAGAGACCCAGTACTTC
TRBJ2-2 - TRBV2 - CASSAGRTGELFF TGTGCCAGCAGCGCAGGGCGTACCGGGGAGCTGTTTTTT
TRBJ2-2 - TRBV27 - CASSLRYWAGTGELFF TGTGCCAGCAGTTTAAGGTATTGGGCGGGAACCGGGGAGCTGTTTTTT